These T cell receptor beta chains were read from a single sample in a study of control samples from healthy donors and cancer patients. The repertoire was sequenced with immunoSEQ multiplex PCR; TCRdb's copy has only in-frame clones and lacks some. The sample has around 55,000 clones, roughly nine tenths seen once; the top ten hold 1.6%. The source material was PBMCs. The source is a man aged 40-49 years with colorectal cancer. The conserved cysteine and the conserved F or W are not part of the CDR3 here.

>TRBJ1-1|TRBV18
ASSPRTEEAF
>TRBJ1-1|TRBV5-1
ASSFGGPNTEAF
>TRBJ2-7|TRBV6-1
ASSWGGEQY
>TRBJ2-5|TRBV4-1
ASSQWRGETQY
>TRBJ2-7|TRBV6-6
ASSPGLGSYEQY
>TRBJ1-4|TRBV10-3
AISESGARSEKLF
>TRBJ1-5|TRBV30
AWSRGYDISNQPQH
>TRBJ2-1|TRBV18
ASSPPGFVAHEQF
>TRBJ2-7|TRBV11-3
ASSWGPLGEQY
>TRBJ2-7|TRBV7-2
ASSLRGEQY
>TRBJ2-3|TRBV11-2
ASSLRDARVWRSTDTQY
>TRBJ2-5|TRBV12-3/TRBV12-4
ASSFTLAETQY
>TRBJ1-2|TRBV3-1/TRBV3-2
ASSQDRAGYGYT
>TRBJ2-7|TRBV6-2/TRBV6-3
ASSPGGEQY
>TRBJ2-5|TRBV19
ASSIYGRVQETQY
>TRBJ2-5|TRBV27
ASPHGGETQY
>TRBJ2-7|TRBV5-4
ASSLGDSNDEQY
>TRBJ1-6|TRBV7-9
ASSLDPGLGNSPLH
>TRBJ2-7|TRBV11-2
ASSSYQARGGLEPYEQY
>TRBJ1-1|TRBV7-8
ASSPRPNTEAF
>TRBJ1-2|TRBV6-5
ASRWTEAYGYT
>TRBJ1-1|TRBV12-3/TRBV12-4
ASSSRMNTEAF